This T cell receptor beta chain was profiled in a study of OX40 agonist ivuxolimab in advanced cancers. Study background: Of mixed ages from about 23 to 85 and averaging about 60 years, the group was over 80% male. Study-wide results and caveats: The study did not work out the antigen specificity of the expanded peripheral T cells.

This clone was counted once. Its cognate antigen is unknown. V shed 1 base and J shed 2 bases, with 11 bases lying between them. Germline CDR1 reads SGHRS; CDR2 reads YFSETQ. The CDR3 extends over 15 amino acids. The table came from immunoSEQ multiplex PCR; TCRdb's copy has only in-frame clones and leaves some out. This table has approximately 120,000 clones, 85% to 95% appearing once. This chain joins TRBV5-1 and TRBJ2-3; D gene uncertain. The sample was CD4+ or CD8+ T cells sorted from blood, taken in a trial of the OX40 agonist ivuxolimab. The clonotype comes from an adult with an advanced solid tumor such as melanoma, head and neck, liver or kidney cancer. CDR3 sequence reads: CASSLTAPNTDTQYF. In DNA form, the CDR3 reads TGCGCCAGCAGCTTGACGGCCCCTAACACAGATACGCAGTATTTT. Supplemented by reference TRBV5-1 and TRBJ2-3, the full variable domain reads KAGVTQTPRYLIKTRGQQVTLSCSPISGHRSVSWYQQTPGQGLQFLFEYFSETQRNKGNFPGRFSGRQFSNSRSEMNVSTLELGDSALYLCASSLTAPNTDTQYFGPGTRLTVL.